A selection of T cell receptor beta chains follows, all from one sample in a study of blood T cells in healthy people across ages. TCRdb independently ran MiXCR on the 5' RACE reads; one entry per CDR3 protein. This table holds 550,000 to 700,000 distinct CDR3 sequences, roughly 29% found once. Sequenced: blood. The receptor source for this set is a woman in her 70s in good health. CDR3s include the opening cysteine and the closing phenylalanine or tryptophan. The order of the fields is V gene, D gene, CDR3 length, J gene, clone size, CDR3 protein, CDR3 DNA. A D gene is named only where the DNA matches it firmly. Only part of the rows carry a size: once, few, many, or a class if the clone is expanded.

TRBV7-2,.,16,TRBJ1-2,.,CASSLRTHKDNYGYTF,TGTGCCAGCAGCCTAAGGACCCATAAGGATAACTATGGCTACACCTTC
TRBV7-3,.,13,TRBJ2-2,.,CASSSGASGELFF,TGTGCCAGCAGCTCAGGAGCCTCGGGGGAGCTGTTTTTT
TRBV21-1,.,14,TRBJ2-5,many,CAARAGTVQETQYF,TGTGCCGCCCGGGCAGGGACTGTCCAAGAGACCCAGTACTTC
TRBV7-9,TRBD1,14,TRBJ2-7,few,CASSPRDRIYEQYF,TGTGCCAGCAGCCCACGGGACAGAATCTACGAGCAGTACTTC
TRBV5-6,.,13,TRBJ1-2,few,CASSGDNGIGYTF,TGTGCCAGCAGCGGGGACAACGGCATAGGCTACACCTTC
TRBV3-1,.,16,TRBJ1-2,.,CASSQRGGESNYGYTF,TGTGCCAGCAGCCAGCGGGGAGGGGAATCCAACTATGGCTACACCTTC
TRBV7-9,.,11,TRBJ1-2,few,CALLGEYGYTF,TGTGCCTTGCTTGGGGAGTATGGCTACACCTTC
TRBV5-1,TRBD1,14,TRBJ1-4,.,CASTDQGGDEKLFF,TGCGCCAGCACCGACCAGGGGGGGGATGAAAAACTGTTTTTT
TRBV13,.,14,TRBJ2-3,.,CASSFFERTDTQYF,TGTGCCAGCAGCTTTTTTGAGCGAACAGATACGCAGTATTTT
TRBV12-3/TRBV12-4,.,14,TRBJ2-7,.,CASSRSGVSYEQYF,TGTGCCAGCAGTCGGTCGGGAGTCTCCTACGAGCAGTACTTC
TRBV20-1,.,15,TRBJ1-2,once,CSARGGADANYGYTF,TGCAGTGCTAGAGGGGGGGCGGACGCTAACTATGGCTACACCTTC
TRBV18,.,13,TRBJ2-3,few,CASSPDYTDTQYF,TGTGCCAGCTCACCAGATTACACAGATACGCAGTATTTT
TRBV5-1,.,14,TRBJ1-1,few,CASSFGHMNTEAFF,TGCGCCAGCAGCTTCGGACACATGAACACTGAAGCTTTCTTT
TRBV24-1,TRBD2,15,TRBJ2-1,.,CATSDPGLAVNEQFF,TGTGCCACCAGTGATCCGGGACTAGCTGTTAATGAGCAGTTCTTC
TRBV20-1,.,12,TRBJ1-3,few,CSPRGDRNTIYF,TGCAGCCCCAGGGGTGACCGAAACACCATATATTTT
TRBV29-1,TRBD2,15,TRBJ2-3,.,CSVVELAGLTDTQYF,TGCAGCGTTGTAGAGCTAGCGGGGTTGACAGATACGCAGTATTTT
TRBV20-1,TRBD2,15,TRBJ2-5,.,CSAQDGRGSWETQYF,TGCAGTGCTCAGGACGGGAGGGGATCGTGGGAGACCCAGTACTTC
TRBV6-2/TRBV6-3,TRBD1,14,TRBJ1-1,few,CASRLGDRNTEAFF,TGTGCCAGCCGCCTTGGGGACAGGAACACTGAAGCTTTCTTT
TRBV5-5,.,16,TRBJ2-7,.,CASSSDQEQGYYEQYF,TGTGCCAGCAGCTCCGACCAGGAACAGGGCTACTACGAGCAGTACTTC
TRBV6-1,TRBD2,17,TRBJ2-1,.,CASSEATSGVYRNEQFF,TGTGCCAGCAGTGAAGCGACTAGCGGGGTATATCGGAATGAGCAGTTCTTC
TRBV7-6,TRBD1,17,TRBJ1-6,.,CASSLGPGTGAGSPLHF,TGTGCCAGCAGCTTAGGCCCTGGGACAGGGGCCGGATCACCCCTCCACTTT
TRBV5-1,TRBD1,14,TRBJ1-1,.,CASSARTGSFEAFF,TGCGCCAGCAGCGCCCGGACAGGCAGCTTTGAAGCTTTCTTT
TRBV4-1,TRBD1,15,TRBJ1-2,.,CASSQDGDSNYGYTF,TGCGCCAGCAGCCAAGATGGGGACAGTAACTATGGCTACACCTTC
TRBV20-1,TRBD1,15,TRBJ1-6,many,CSARGSDRGSSPLHF,TGCAGTGCTAGAGGTAGCGACAGGGGGTCTTCACCCCTCCACTTT
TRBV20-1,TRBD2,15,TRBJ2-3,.,CSARGGSGVTDTQYF,TGCAGTGCTAGAGGGGGTAGCGGGGTAACAGATACGCAGTATTTT
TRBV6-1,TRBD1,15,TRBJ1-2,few,CASSGRDRPRYGYTF,TGTGCCAGCAGTGGGCGGGACAGGCCTCGCTATGGCTACACCTTC
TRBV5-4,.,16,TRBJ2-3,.,CASSLASGIDKDTQYF,TGTGCCAGCAGCTTGGCCTCGGGGATCGATAAGGACACGCAGTATTTT
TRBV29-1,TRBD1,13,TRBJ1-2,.,CSVGGQGGYGYTF,TGCAGCGTAGGAGGACAGGGGGGATATGGCTACACCTTC
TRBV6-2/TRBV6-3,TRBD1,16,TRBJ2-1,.,CASSTRGQGLGNEQFF,TGTGCCAGCAGTACTCGCGGACAGGGCTTAGGCAATGAGCAGTTCTTC
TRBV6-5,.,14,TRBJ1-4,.,CASSSDYDGEKLFF,TGTGCCAGCAGTTCAGATTACGACGGGGAAAAACTGTTTTTT
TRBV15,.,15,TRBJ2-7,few,CATSRDPNAGSEQYF,TGTGCCACCAGCAGAGATCCGAACGCAGGGTCCGAGCAGTACTTC
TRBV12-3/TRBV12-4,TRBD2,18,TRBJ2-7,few,CASSIKGLAGGPTYEQYF,TGTGCCAGCAGTATAAAGGGACTAGCGGGGGGTCCGACCTACGAGCAGTACTTC
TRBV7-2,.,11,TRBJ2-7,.,CASSNYYEQYF,TGTGCCAGCAGCAACTACTACGAGCAGTACTTC
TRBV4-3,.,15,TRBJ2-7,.,CASSQGFRVDYEQYF,TGCGCCAGCAGCCAAGGATTCCGGGTCGACTACGAGCAGTACTTC
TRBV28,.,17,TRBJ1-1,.,CASSLDLLTAANTEAFF,TGTGCCAGCAGTTTAGACTTACTGACAGCCGCGAACACTGAAGCTTTCTTT
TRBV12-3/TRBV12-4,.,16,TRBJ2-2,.,CASRPPRGSNTGELFF,TGTGCCAGCAGGCCTCCCCGCGGTTCGAACACCGGGGAGCTGTTTTTT
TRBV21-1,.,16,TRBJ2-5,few,CASSKRGGKKVETQYF,TGTGCCAGCAGCAAAAGAGGGGGTAAAAAGGTGGAGACCCAGTACTTC
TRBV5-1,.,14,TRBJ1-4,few,CASSLGPGNEKLFF,TGCGCCAGCAGCCTAGGTCCAGGGAATGAAAAACTGTTTTTT
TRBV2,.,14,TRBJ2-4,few,CASSDRNIKNIQYF,TGTGCCAGCAGTGATCGTAACATTAAAAACATTCAGTACTTC
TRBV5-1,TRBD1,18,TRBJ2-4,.,CASSLGLRKDRAKNIQYF,TGCGCCAGCAGCTTGGGCTTGCGAAAGGACAGGGCCAAAAACATTCAGTACTTC
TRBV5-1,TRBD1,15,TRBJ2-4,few,CASSLSTGAEDIQYF,TGCGCCAGCAGCTTGAGTACAGGGGCAGAGGACATTCAGTACTTC
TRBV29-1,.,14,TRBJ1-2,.,CSVEEGTARGGYTF,TGCAGCGTTGAAGAGGGCACGGCCCGGGGTGGCTACACCTTC
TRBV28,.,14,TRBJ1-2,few,CASSFEAGANGYTF,TGTGCCAGCAGTTTTGAGGCGGGGGCAAATGGCTACACCTTC
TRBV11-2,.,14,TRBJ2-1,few,CASSPGTHYNEQFF,TGTGCCAGCAGTCCCGGGACGCATTACAATGAGCAGTTCTTC
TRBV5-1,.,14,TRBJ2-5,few,CASSSSRPQETQYF,TGCGCCAGCAGCTCGAGTAGGCCACAAGAGACCCAGTACTTC
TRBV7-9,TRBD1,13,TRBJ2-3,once,CASRTGIADTQYF,TGTGCCAGTCGGACAGGGATCGCAGATACGCAGTATTTT
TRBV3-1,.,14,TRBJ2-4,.,CASSQEWAKNIQYF,TGTGCCAGCAGCCAAGAGTGGGCCAAAAACATTCAGTACTTC
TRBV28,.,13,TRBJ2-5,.,CASSLLVEETQYF,TGTGCCAGCAGTTTACTGGTGGAAGAGACCCAGTACTTC
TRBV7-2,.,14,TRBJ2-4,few,CASSGAGEGNIQYF,TGTGCCAGCAGCGGGGCAGGGGAGGGGAACATTCAGTACTTC
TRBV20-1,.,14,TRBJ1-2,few,CSARRSRQGYGYTF,TGCAGTGCAAGGCGATCGAGGCAGGGCTATGGCTACACCTTC
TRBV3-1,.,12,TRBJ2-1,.,CASRRGGGEQFF,TGTGCCAGCAGACGCGGAGGAGGTGAGCAGTTCTTC